This T cell receptor beta chain was identified in a study of blood T cell repertoires in COVID-19. Study-level information: Samples representing acute and convalescent COVID-19 were sourced from the United States, Italy and Spain. Sample material is recorded as cDNA or gDNA derived from T cells, B-cell-depleted T cells, or PBMCs.

The CDR3 is 13 residues long. Under the authors' procedure: It was from reference gene primer amplification that nucleated cell counts were estimated. The repertoire was sequenced with immunoSEQ multiplex PCR; TCRdb's copy has only in-frame clones and lacks some. The V and J calls and clone size were taken over from that table, and D and trimming were inferred from the DNA. The table records some 150,000 clones, about nine tenths of them present only once. This sequence joins TRBV21-1 and TRBJ2-7; TRBD2, the table's D call, was not compared with the DNA. TRBV21-1 is a listed pseudogene. The specimen sequenced was peripheral blood. This clonotype was obtained from a man aged 50 or older with active or convalescent COVID-19. In DNA, the CDR3 is TGTGCCAGCAAAAGCGGGAGGGCCGGCGAGCAGTACTTC. Amino acid sequence: CASKSGRAGEQYF.